These T cell receptor beta chains were read from a single sample in a study of cytomegalovirus exposure and HLA in healthy donors. The repertoire was sequenced with immunoSEQ multiplex PCR; TCRdb's copy has only in-frame clones and lacks some. This table has about 240,000 clones, around 85% appearing once. The sequencing input was PBMCs. Source of these receptors: a woman aged 25 to 45 in good health and CMV-seropositive. Each CDR3 is given with its conserved first and last residue. D genes are given only for firm matches. The size field is filled for only some rows; it gives once, few, many or a size class.

CDR3 length: 16; clone size: once; D gene: -; J gene: TRBJ2-1; V gene: TRBV27; CDR3 protein: CASSLLVYPSYNEQFF; CDR3 DNA: TGTGCCAGCAGTTTATTGGTCTACCCCTCCTACAATGAGCAGTTCTTC
CDR3 length: 13; clone size: -; D gene: TRBD2; J gene: TRBJ2-1; V gene: TRBV7-9; CDR3 protein: CASSLGTSNEQFF; CDR3 DNA: TGTGCCAGCAGCTTGGGGACTAGCAATGAGCAGTTCTTC
CDR3 length: 15; clone size: -; D gene: TRBD1; J gene: TRBJ2-5; V gene: TRBV25-1; CDR3 protein: CASSRPGQGGETQYF; CDR3 DNA: TGTGCCAGCTCGAGGCCGGGACAGGGGGGAGAGACCCAGTACTTC
CDR3 length: 15; clone size: -; D gene: -; J gene: TRBJ2-3; V gene: TRBV6-1; CDR3 protein: CASSGASGPADTQYF; CDR3 DNA: TGTGCCAGCAGTGGCGCTTCAGGCCCCGCAGATACGCAGTATTTT
CDR3 length: 15; clone size: -; D gene: -; J gene: TRBJ2-1; V gene: TRBV4-2; CDR3 protein: CASSFRGEGANEQFF; CDR3 DNA: TGTGCCAGCAGCTTCCGAGGCGAGGGAGCAAATGAGCAGTTCTTC
CDR3 length: 15; clone size: -; D gene: TRBD2; J gene: TRBJ2-1; V gene: TRBV27; CDR3 protein: CASGFPGLADNEQFF; CDR3 DNA: TGTGCCAGCGGATTCCCGGGACTAGCGGACAATGAGCAGTTCTTC
CDR3 length: 14; clone size: -; D gene: TRBD1; J gene: TRBJ2-7; V gene: TRBV10-1; CDR3 protein: CASSSPGQGPKQYF; CDR3 DNA: TGCGCCAGCAGTTCCCCGGGACAGGGTCCGAAGCAGTACTTC
CDR3 length: 12; clone size: -; D gene: -; J gene: TRBJ1-2; V gene: TRBV6-6; CDR3 protein: CASSSRDYGYTF; CDR3 DNA: TGTGCCAGCAGTTCCAGGGACTATGGCTACACCTTC
CDR3 length: 15; clone size: once; D gene: -; J gene: TRBJ2-1; V gene: TRBV7-9; CDR3 protein: CASSDSGVSYNEQFF; CDR3 DNA: TGTGCCAGCAGCGATAGCGGCGTCTCCTACAATGAGCAGTTCTTC
CDR3 length: 14; clone size: -; D gene: TRBD2; J gene: TRBJ2-7; V gene: TRBV19; CDR3 protein: CASSIGLAAGEQYF; CDR3 DNA: TGTGCCAGTAGTATCGGACTAGCGGCCGGGGAGCAGTACTTC
CDR3 length: 16; clone size: once; D gene: TRBD2; J gene: TRBJ2-7; V gene: TRBV6-1; CDR3 protein: CASSVGWTSGIYEQYF; CDR3 DNA: TGTGCCAGCAGTGTCGGTTGGACTAGCGGGATTTACGAGCAGTACTTC
CDR3 length: 15; clone size: -; D gene: TRBD1; J gene: TRBJ2-2; V gene: TRBV6-1; CDR3 protein: CASSDRGFNAGELFF; CDR3 DNA: TGTGCCAGCAGCGACAGGGGATTTAACGCCGGGGAGCTGTTTTTT
CDR3 length: 16; clone size: few; D gene: TRBD1; J gene: TRBJ1-2; V gene: TRBV4-1; CDR3 protein: CASSQDPLQGHYGYTF; CDR3 DNA: TGCGCCAGCAGCCAAGATCCGTTACAGGGGCACTATGGCTACACCTTC
CDR3 length: 13; clone size: -; D gene: -; J gene: TRBJ2-7; V gene: TRBV6-6; CDR3 protein: CASSYSTVYEQYF; CDR3 DNA: TGTGCCAGCAGTTACTCTACTGTCTACGAGCAGTACTTC
CDR3 length: 16; clone size: -; D gene: -; J gene: TRBJ2-1; V gene: TRBV9; CDR3 protein: CASSVLGGGPYNEQFF; CDR3 DNA: TGTGCCAGCAGCGTATTGGGGGGAGGCCCCTACAATGAGCAGTTCTTC
CDR3 length: 15; clone size: -; D gene: TRBD1; J gene: TRBJ2-7; V gene: TRBV6-5; CDR3 protein: CASSPRGTGDHEQYF; CDR3 DNA: TGTGCCAGCAGTCCCCGAGGGACAGGGGACCACGAGCAGTACTTC
CDR3 length: 14; clone size: -; D gene: TRBD2; J gene: TRBJ2-3; V gene: TRBV6-4; CDR3 protein: CASRGAGEADTQYF; CDR3 DNA: TGTGCCAGCAGAGGAGCGGGAGAGGCAGATACGCAGTATTTT
CDR3 length: 15; clone size: once; D gene: -; J gene: TRBJ2-7; V gene: TRBV5-1; CDR3 protein: CASSLGREPSYEQYF; CDR3 DNA: TGCGCCAGCAGCTTAGGGCGGGAACCCTCCTACGAGCAGTACTTC
CDR3 length: 19; clone size: -; D gene: TRBD2; J gene: TRBJ2-7; V gene: TRBV7-2; CDR3 protein: CASSQHRASGSLWAYEQYF; CDR3 DNA: TGTGCCAGCAGCCAACACCGGGCTAGCGGGAGCTTGTGGGCCTACGAGCAGTACTTC
CDR3 length: 14; clone size: -; D gene: TRBD1; J gene: TRBJ1-1; V gene: TRBV30; CDR3 protein: CAWSPQGAHTEAFF; CDR3 DNA: TGTGCCTGGAGTCCGCAGGGGGCACACACTGAAGCTTTCTTT
CDR3 length: 13; clone size: once; D gene: TRBD1; J gene: TRBJ1-2; V gene: TRBV6-6; CDR3 protein: CARIQGGSDGYTF; CDR3 DNA: TGTGCCAGAATACAGGGGGGATCGGATGGCTACACCTTC
CDR3 length: 15; clone size: -; D gene: TRBD2; J gene: TRBJ2-1; V gene: TRBV7-3; CDR3 protein: CASSLKAGGYNEQFF; CDR3 DNA: TGTGCCAGCAGCTTAAAAGCGGGAGGCTACAATGAGCAGTTCTTC
CDR3 length: 14; clone size: -; D gene: -; J gene: TRBJ2-7; V gene: TRBV6-5; CDR3 protein: CASSSLLDPDEQYF; CDR3 DNA: TGTGCCAGCAGTTCCCTTCTAGACCCCGACGAGCAGTACTTC
CDR3 length: 15; clone size: -; D gene: -; J gene: TRBJ1-4; V gene: TRBV4-1; CDR3 protein: CASSHFFREDEKLFF; CDR3 DNA: TGCGCCAGCAGCCATTTCTTCAGGGAAGATGAAAAACTGTTTTTT
CDR3 length: 14; clone size: -; D gene: -; J gene: TRBJ1-1; V gene: TRBV27; CDR3 protein: CASSAGFLGAEAFF; CDR3 DNA: TGTGCCAGCAGTGCCGGGTTCCTCGGCGCTGAAGCTTTCTTT
CDR3 length: 12; clone size: -; D gene: -; J gene: TRBJ1-5; V gene: TRBV19; CDR3 protein: CAGGYSNQPQHF; CDR3 DNA: TGTGCCGGAGGGTATAGCAATCAGCCCCAGCATTTT
CDR3 length: 15; clone size: -; D gene: TRBD2; J gene: TRBJ2-5; V gene: TRBV5-1; CDR3 protein: CASSFTSGIQETQYF; CDR3 DNA: TGCGCCAGCAGCTTCACTAGCGGGATCCAAGAGACCCAGTACTTC
CDR3 length: 16; clone size: -; D gene: TRBD1; J gene: TRBJ2-7; V gene: TRBV6-6; CDR3 protein: CASRGTASTLFNEQYF; CDR3 DNA: TGTGCCAGCAGGGGGACAGCGAGCACCCTTTTCAACGAGCAGTACTTC
CDR3 length: 15; clone size: -; D gene: TRBD1; J gene: TRBJ1-2; V gene: TRBV7-9; CDR3 protein: CASSFGTGVLYGYTF; CDR3 DNA: TGTGCCAGCAGCTTTGGGACAGGGGTACTTTATGGCTACACCTTC
CDR3 length: 15; clone size: -; D gene: -; J gene: TRBJ2-2; V gene: TRBV7-2; CDR3 protein: CASSLASGGRGELFF; CDR3 DNA: TGTGCCAGCAGCTTAGCTAGCGGAGGGCGCGGGGAGCTGTTTTTT
CDR3 length: 13; clone size: -; D gene: -; J gene: TRBJ2-5; V gene: TRBV11-3; CDR3 protein: CASSLNSGETQYF; CDR3 DNA: TGTGCCAGCAGCTTAAACTCAGGAGAGACCCAGTACTTC
CDR3 length: 13; clone size: -; D gene: -; J gene: TRBJ1-1; V gene: TRBV6-6; CDR3 protein: CASSYLKEGGAFF; CDR3 DNA: TGTGCCAGCAGTTACCTCAAGGAGGGTGGCGCTTTCTTT
CDR3 length: 12; clone size: -; D gene: -; J gene: TRBJ1-1; V gene: TRBV5-6; CDR3 protein: CASSLEGLRAFF; CDR3 DNA: TGTGCCAGCAGCTTGGAGGGGCTCCGAGCTTTCTTT
CDR3 length: 12; clone size: -; D gene: -; J gene: TRBJ2-7; V gene: TRBV13; CDR3 protein: CASSQKGYEQYF; CDR3 DNA: TGTGCCAGCAGTCAGAAGGGGTACGAGCAGTACTTC
CDR3 length: 15; clone size: -; D gene: -; J gene: TRBJ2-1; V gene: TRBV5-1; CDR3 protein: CASSLVREPHNEQFF; CDR3 DNA: TGCGCCAGCAGCTTGGTGAGGGAGCCTCACAATGAGCAGTTCTTC